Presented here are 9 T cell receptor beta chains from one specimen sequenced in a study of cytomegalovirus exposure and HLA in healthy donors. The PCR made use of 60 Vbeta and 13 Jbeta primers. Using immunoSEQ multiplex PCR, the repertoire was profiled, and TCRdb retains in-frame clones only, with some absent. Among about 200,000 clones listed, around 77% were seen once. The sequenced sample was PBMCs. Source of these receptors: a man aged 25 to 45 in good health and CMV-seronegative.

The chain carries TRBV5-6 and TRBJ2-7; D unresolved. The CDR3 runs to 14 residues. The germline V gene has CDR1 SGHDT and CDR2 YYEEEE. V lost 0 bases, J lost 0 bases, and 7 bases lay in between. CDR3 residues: CASSLVRLSYEQYF. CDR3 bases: TGTGCCAGCAGCTTGGTCAGACTCTCCTACGAGCAGTACTTC.

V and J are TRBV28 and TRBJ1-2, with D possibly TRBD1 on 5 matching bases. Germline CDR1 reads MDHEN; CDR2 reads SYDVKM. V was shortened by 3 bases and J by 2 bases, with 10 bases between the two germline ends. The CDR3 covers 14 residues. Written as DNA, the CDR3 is TGTGCCAGCAGTTTTCAGGGTGTCAACTATGGCTACACCTTC. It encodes CASSFQGVNYGYTF.

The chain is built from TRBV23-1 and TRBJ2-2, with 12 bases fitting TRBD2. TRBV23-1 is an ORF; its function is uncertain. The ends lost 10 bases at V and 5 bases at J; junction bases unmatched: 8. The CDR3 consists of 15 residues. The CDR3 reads CAIWTSGTRTGELFF. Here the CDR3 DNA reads TGCGCCATTTGGACTAGCGGGACGCGTACCGGGGAGCTGTTTTTT.

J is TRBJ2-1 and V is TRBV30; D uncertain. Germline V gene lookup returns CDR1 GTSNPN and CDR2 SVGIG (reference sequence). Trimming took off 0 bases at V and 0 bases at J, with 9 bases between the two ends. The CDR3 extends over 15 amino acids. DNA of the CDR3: TGTGCCTGGAGTGTAGATGATAGCTCCTACAATGAGCAGTTCTTC. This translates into CAWSVDDSSYNEQFF.

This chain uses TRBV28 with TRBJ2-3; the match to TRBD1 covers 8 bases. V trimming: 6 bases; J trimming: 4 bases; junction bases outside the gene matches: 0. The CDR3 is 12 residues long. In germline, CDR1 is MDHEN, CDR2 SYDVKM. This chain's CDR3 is CASRTGADTQYF. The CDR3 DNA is TGTGCCAGCAGGACAGGGGCAGATACGCAGTATTTT.

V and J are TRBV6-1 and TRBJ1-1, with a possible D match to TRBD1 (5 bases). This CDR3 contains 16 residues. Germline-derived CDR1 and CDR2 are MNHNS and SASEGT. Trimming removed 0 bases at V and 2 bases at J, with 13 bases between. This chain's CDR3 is CASSEAPTDINTEAFF. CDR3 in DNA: TGTGCCAGCAGTGAAGCGCCGACAGACATTAACACTGAAGCTTTCTTT.

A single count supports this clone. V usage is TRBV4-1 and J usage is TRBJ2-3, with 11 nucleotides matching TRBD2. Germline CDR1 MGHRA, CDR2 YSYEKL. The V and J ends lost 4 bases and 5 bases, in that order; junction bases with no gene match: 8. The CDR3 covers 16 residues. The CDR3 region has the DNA TGCGCCAGCAGCCCACCTACTAGCGGGAGTGTAGATACGCAGTATTTT. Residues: CASSPPTSGSVDTQYF.

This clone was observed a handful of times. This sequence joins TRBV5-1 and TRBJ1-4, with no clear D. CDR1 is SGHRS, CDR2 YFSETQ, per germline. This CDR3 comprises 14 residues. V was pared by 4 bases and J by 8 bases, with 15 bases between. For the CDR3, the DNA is TGCGCCAGCAGCCCCCGGGGAGATAGAGAAAAACTGTTTTTT. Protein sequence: CASSPRGDREKLFF.

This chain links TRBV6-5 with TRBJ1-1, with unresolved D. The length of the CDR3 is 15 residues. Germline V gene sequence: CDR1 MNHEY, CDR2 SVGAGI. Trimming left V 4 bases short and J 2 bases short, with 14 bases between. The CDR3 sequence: CASSLSADSNTEAFF. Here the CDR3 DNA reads TGTGCCAGCAGTTTATCGGCCGACTCTAACACTGAAGCTTTCTTT.